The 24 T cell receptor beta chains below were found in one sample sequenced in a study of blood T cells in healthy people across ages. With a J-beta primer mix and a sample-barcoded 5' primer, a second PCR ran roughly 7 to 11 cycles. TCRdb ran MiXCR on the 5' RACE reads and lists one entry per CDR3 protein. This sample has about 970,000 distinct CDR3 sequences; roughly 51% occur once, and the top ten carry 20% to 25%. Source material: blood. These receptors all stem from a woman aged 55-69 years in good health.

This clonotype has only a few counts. Here the CDR3 reads CASSQRQGKGDTQYF. The CDR3 bases are TGTGCCAGCAGCCAAAGACAGGGGAAAGGGGATACGCAGTATTTT. This chain connects TRBV4-2 to TRBJ2-3, with 8 bases identical to TRBD1. This CDR3 region has 15 residues. The germline V gene has CDR1 LGHNA and CDR2 YNFKEQ. V trimming: 2 bases; J trimming: 6 bases; junction bases outside the gene matches: 7.

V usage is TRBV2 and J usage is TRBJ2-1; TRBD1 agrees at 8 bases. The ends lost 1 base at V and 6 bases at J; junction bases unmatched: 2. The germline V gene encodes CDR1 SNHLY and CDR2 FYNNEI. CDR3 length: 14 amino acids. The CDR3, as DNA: TGTGCCAGCAGTGAAGGGACAGGGACCAATGAGCAGTTCTTC. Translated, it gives CASSEGTGTNEQFF.

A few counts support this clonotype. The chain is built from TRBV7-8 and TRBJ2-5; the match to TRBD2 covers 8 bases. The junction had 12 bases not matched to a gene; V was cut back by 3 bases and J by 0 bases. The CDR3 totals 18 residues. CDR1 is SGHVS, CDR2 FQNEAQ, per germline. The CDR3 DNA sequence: TGTGCCAGCAGCTTGGTAGTAGGGGGACTAGGACACCAAGAGACCCAGTACTTC. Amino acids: CASSLVVGGLGHQETQYF.

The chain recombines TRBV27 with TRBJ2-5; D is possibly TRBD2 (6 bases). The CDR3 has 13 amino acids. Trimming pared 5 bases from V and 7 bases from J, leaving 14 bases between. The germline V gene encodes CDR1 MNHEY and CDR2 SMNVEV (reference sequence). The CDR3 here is CASSTQSAGTQYF. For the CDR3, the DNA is TGTGCCAGCAGTACCCAGTCAGCGGGGACCCAGTACTTC.

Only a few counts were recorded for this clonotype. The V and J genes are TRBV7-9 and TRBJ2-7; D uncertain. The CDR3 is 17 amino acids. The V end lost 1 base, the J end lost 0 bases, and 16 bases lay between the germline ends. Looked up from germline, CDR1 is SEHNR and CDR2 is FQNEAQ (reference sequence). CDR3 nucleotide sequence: TGTGCCAGCAGCTTAGTTCAAACCCGCGGTAGCTCCTACGAGCAGTACTTC. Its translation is CASSLVQTRGSSYEQYF.

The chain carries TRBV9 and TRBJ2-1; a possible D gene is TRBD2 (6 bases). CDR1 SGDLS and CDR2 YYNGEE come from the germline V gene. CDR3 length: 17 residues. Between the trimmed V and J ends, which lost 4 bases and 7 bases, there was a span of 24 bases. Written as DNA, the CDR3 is TGTGCCAGCAGCCCCGATGGAGGGTCGCAGTTATCGAATGAGCAGTTCTTC. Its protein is CASSPDGGSQLSNEQFF. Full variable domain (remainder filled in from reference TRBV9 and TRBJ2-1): DSGVTQTPKHLITATGQRVTLRCSPRSGDLSVYWYQQSLDQGLQFLIQYYNGEERAKGNILERFSAQQFPDLHSELNLSSLELGDSALYFCASSPDGGSQLSNEQFFGPGTRLTVL.

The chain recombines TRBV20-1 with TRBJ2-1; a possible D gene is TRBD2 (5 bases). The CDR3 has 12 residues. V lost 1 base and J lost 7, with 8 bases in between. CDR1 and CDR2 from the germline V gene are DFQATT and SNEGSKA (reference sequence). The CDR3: CSARVPGNEQFF. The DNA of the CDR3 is TGCAGTGCTAGAGTCCCGGGGAATGAGCAGTTCTTC.

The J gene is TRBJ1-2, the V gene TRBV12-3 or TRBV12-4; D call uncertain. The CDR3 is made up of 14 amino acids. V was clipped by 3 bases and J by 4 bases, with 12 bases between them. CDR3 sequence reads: CASSFKGYGYGYTF. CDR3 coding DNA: TGTGCCAGCAGTTTTAAGGGATACGGCTATGGCTACACCTTC.

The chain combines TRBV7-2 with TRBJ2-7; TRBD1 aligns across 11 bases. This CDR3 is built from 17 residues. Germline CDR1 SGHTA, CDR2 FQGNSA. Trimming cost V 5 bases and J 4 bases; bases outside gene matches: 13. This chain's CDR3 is CASSPPIPDRGRYEQYF. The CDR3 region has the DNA TGTGCCAGCAGCCCCCCAATTCCGGACAGGGGGCGTTACGAGCAGTACTTC.

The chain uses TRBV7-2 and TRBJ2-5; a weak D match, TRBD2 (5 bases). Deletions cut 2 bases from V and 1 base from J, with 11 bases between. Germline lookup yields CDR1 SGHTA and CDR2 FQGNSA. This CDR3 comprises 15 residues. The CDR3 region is CASSLQADRQETQYF. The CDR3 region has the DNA TGTGCCAGCAGCTTACAAGCGGATCGCCAAGAGACCCAGTACTTC.

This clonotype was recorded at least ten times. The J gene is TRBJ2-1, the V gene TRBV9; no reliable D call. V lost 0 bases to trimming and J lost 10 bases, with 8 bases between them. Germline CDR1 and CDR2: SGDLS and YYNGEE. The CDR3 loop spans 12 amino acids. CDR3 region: CASSVDVTEQFF. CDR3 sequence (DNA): TGTGCCAGCAGCGTAGACGTCACAGAGCAGTTCTTC.

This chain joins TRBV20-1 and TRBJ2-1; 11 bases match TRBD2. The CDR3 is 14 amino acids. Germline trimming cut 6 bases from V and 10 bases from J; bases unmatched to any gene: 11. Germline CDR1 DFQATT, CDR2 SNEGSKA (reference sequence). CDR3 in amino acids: CSAPLGTSGYEQFF. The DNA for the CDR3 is TGCAGTGCACCCTTGGGGACTAGCGGTTACGAGCAGTTCTTC.

The CDR3 coding sequence is TGTGCCAGCAGCTTAATATCCACCTCCTACAATGAGCAGTACTTC. Residues: CASSLISTSYNEQYF. The chain carries TRBV11-1 and TRBJ2-1; D call uncertain. The DNA matches TRBJ2-7 better at its end, which makes the J call doubtful. Looked up from germline, CDR1 is SGHAT and CDR2 is FQDESV (reference sequence). The CDR3 extends over 15 amino acids.

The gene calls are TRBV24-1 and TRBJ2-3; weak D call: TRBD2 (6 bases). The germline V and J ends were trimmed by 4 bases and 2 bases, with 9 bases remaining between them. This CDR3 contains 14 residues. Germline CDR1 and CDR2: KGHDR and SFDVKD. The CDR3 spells CATSEGGLTDTQYF. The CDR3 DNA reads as TGTGCCACCAGTGAAGGAGGGCTCACAGATACGCAGTATTTT.

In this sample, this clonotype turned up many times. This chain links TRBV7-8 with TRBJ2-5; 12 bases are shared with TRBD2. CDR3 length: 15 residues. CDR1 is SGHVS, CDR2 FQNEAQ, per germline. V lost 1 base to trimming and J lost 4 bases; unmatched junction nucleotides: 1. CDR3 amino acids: CASSLELAGGETQYF. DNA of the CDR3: TGTGCCAGCAGCTTAGAACTAGCGGGAGGAGAGACCCAGTACTTC. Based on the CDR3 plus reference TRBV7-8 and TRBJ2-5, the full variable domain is GAGVSQSPRYKVAKRGQDVALRCDPISGHVSLFWYQQALGQGPEFLTYFQNEAQLDKSGLPSDRFFAERPEGSVSTLKIQRTQQEDSAVYLCASSLELAGGETQYFGPGTRLLVL.

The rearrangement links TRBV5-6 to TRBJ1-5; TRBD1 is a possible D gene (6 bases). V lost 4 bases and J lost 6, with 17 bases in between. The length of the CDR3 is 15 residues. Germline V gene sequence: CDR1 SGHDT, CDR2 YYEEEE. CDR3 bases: TGTGCCAGCAGCCCAATTCAGGGGATGGTTCAGCCCCAGCATTTT. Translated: CASSPIQGMVQPQHF.

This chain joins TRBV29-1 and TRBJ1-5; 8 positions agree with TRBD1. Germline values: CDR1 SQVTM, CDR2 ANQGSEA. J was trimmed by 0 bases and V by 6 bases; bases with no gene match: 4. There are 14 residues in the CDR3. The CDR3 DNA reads TGCAGCGTACGACAGGGGAATAGCAATCAGCCCCAGCATTTT. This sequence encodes CSVRQGNSNQPQHF.

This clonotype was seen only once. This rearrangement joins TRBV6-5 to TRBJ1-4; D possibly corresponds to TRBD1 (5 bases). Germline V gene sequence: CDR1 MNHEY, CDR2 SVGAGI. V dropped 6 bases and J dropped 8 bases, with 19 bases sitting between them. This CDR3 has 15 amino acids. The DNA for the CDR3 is TGTGCCAGCAGAACGACCGGGACTAATTGGGAAAAACTGTTTTTT. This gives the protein CASRTTGTNWEKLFF.

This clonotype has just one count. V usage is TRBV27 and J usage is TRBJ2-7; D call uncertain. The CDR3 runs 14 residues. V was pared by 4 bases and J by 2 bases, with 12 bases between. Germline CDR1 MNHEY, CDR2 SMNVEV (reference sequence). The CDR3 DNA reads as TGTGCCAGCAGTTCGTGGGCTCGCCCCTACGAGCAGTACTTC. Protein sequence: CASSSWARPYEQYF.

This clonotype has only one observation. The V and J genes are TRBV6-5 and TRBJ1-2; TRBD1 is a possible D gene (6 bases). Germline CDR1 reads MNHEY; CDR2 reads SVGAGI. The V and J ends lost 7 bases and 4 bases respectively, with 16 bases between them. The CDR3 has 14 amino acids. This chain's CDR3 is CASTPDRSFYGYTF. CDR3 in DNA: TGTGCCAGCACCCCAGACAGGTCGTTCTATGGCTACACCTTC.

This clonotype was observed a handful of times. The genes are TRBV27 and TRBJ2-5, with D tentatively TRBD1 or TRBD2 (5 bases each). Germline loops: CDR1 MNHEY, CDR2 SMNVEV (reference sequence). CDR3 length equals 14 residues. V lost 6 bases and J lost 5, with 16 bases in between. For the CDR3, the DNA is TGTGCCAGCAGACCGACCGGGGCAAAGGAGACCCAGTACTTC. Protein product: CASRPTGAKETQYF.

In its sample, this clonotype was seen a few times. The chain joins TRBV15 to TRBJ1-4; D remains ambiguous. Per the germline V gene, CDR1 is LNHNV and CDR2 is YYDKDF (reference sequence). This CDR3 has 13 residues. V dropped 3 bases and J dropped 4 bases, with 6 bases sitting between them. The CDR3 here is CATSRSNNEKLFF. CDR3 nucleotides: TGTGCCACCAGCAGGAGTAATAATGAAAAACTGTTTTTT.

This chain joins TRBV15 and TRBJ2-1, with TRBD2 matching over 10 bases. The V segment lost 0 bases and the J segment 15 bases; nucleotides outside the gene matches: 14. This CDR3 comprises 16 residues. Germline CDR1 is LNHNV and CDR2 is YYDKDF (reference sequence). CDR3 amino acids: CATSRDDLAGATDGFF. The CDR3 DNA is TGTGCCACCAGCAGAGACGATCTAGCGGGGGCGACCGACGGGTTCTTC.

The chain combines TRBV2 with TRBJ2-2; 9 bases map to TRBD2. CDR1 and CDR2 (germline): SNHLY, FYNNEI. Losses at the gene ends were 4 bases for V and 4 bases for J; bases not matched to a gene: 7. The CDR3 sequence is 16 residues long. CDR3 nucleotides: TGTGCCAGCAGTGCCGCTAGCGGGACCGGCACCGGGGAGCTGTTTTTT. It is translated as CASSAASGTGTGELFF.